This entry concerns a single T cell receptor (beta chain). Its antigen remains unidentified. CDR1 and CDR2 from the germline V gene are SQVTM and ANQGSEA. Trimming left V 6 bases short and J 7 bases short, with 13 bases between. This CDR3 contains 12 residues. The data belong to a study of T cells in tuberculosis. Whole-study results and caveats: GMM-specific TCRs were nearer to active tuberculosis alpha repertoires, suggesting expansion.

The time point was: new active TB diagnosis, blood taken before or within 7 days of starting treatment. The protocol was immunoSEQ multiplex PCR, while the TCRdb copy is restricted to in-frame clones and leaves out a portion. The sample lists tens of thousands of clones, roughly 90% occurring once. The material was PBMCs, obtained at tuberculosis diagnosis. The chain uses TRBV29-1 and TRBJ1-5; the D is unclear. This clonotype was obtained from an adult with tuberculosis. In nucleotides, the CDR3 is TGCAGCGTCCGGAGACGCGGACAGCCCCAGCATTTT. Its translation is CSVRRRGQPQHF.